The rows below give T cell receptor beta chains drawn from one sample of a study of T cell responses to AZD1222 COVID-19 vaccine. TCRdb's copy holds only in-frame clones and misses some; the assay was immunoSEQ multiplex PCR. The sample yields approximately 120,000 clones, 89% seen once. Sequenced material: peripheral blood, taken on day 0 of AZD1222 vaccination. The receptors originated from an adult in good health. CDR3s include the opening cysteine and the closing phenylalanine or tryptophan. A D gene is named only where the DNA matches it firmly. Expanded clones are given a class, and other clones once, few, many or no size at all.

v_gene,d_gene,j_gene,abundance,CDR3nt,CDR3aa
TRBV5-1,TRBD1,TRBJ1-6,NA,TGCGCCAGCAGCCAGGGACAGGGTCACTCACCCCTCCACTTT,CASSQGQGHSPLHF
TRBV6-6,NA,TRBJ2-7,NA,TGTGCCAGCAGTTACGGGCGGGCCTTCTCCTACGAGCAGTACTTC,CASSYGRAFSYEQYF
TRBV4-2,TRBD1,TRBJ2-3,NA,TGTGCCAGCAGCCAACAGTCCGGGACAGGGGGCAGGGATACGCAGTATTTT,CASSQQSGTGGRDTQYF
TRBV13,NA,TRBJ1-3,few,TGTGCCAGCAGCACTGGACAGATCAGCACCATATATTTT,CASSTGQISTIYF
TRBV7-6,NA,TRBJ2-1,once,TGTGCCAGCAGCCCCCCAGGCAATGAGCAGTTCTTC,CASSPPGNEQFF
TRBV2,NA,TRBJ1-2,NA,TGTGCCAGCAGTGACCTTGGCAGCTATGGCTACACCTTC,CASSDLGSYGYTF
TRBV5-4,TRBD2,TRBJ2-1,NA,TGTGCCAGCAGCTTCTTAGCGGGTAATAATGAGCAGTTCTTC,CASSFLAGNNEQFF
TRBV5-1,TRBD1,TRBJ1-3,NA,TGCGCCAGCAGCTCCGCAGGGGGCTCTGGAAACACCATATATTTT,CASSSAGGSGNTIYF
TRBV7-9,NA,TRBJ1-2,NA,TGTGCCAGCAGCTTGGAAAGCTATGGCTACACCTTC,CASSLESYGYTF
TRBV6-1,NA,TRBJ2-1,NA,TGTGCCAGCAGTGAAGCGCGACTAGGCGCATACAATGAGCAGTTCTTC,CASSEARLGAYNEQFF
TRBV5-1,NA,TRBJ2-5,NA,TGCGCCAGCTGGCGCCAGGGGCAAGAGACCCAGTACTTC,CASWRQGQETQYF
TRBV27,NA,TRBJ2-7,NA,TGTGCCAGCGGACTTAGTAACACCTACGAGCAGTACTTC,CASGLSNTYEQYF
TRBV7-9,TRBD1,TRBJ1-6,few,TGTGCCAGCAGCTTAGTCTTCAGGGGGCCTGATTCACCCCTCCACTTT,CASSLVFRGPDSPLHF
TRBV4-3,NA,TRBJ2-2,NA,TGCGCCAGCAGCCAAGAAGGCGGCCACACCGGGGAGCTGTTTTTT,CASSQEGGHTGELFF
TRBV28,NA,TRBJ2-1,NA,TGTGCCAGCAGTTTGCGCACTGGGCTAGCCACCTACAATGAGCAGTTCTTC,CASSLRTGLATYNEQFF
TRBV7-3,TRBD1,TRBJ2-7,NA,TGTGCCAGCAGCCCGAACGTACAGGGGCTGGGCGAGCAGTACTTC,CASSPNVQGLGEQYF
TRBV19,TRBD2,TRBJ2-2,NA,TGTGCCAGTGCCCCTAGCGGGGGGACGAACACCGGGGAGCTGTTTTTT,CASAPSGGTNTGELFF
TRBV5-8,NA,TRBJ1-3,NA,TGTGCCAGATCGAGGAACTCTGGAAACACCATATATTTT,CARSRNSGNTIYF
TRBV2,NA,TRBJ2-3,NA,TGTGCCAGCAGCCTCGACCGTACTAGCACAGATACGCAGTATTTT,CASSLDRTSTDTQYF
TRBV29-1,NA,TRBJ1-2,NA,TGCAGCGTTGACGGATGGAGCTATGGCTACACCTTC,CSVDGWSYGYTF
TRBV6-2/TRBV6-3,NA,TRBJ2-1,NA,TGTGCCAGCAGTGTCCGAGACTCCACGTCCTACAATGAGCAGTTCTTC,CASSVRDSTSYNEQFF
TRBV9,NA,TRBJ2-1,NA,TGTGCCAGCAGCGTAGGCGGTGGGCTAGCGACGTTCTTC,CASSVGGGLATFF
TRBV19,TRBD1,TRBJ2-5,NA,TGTGCCAGTAGGGACAGGGTACAAGAGACCCAGTACTTC,CASRDRVQETQYF
TRBV10-2,NA,TRBJ1-5,NA,TGCGCCAGCAGTTTTTCCCAGGGGAATCAGCCCCAGCATTTT,CASSFSQGNQPQHF
TRBV12-3/TRBV12-4,NA,TRBJ2-2,NA,TGTGCCAGCAGGCGGGACCGTGACGGGGAGCTGTTTTTT,CASRRDRDGELFF
TRBV2,NA,TRBJ2-3,NA,TGTGCCAGCAGTGCGGGCGGGGACGCGTCGGATACGCAGTATTTT,CASSAGGDASDTQYF
TRBV28,NA,TRBJ1-1,NA,TGTGCCAGCAGTTTGAGTCACACTGAAGCTTTCTTT,CASSLSHTEAFF
TRBV7-3,TRBD2,TRBJ2-1,NA,TGTGCCAGCAGCTTAAGGGGCGGGAGTTTAAATAGTGAGCAGTTCTTC,CASSLRGGSLNSEQFF
TRBV28,NA,TRBJ2-7,NA,TGTGCCAGCAGTTTTCCGTGGGGCTCCTACGAGCAGTACTTC,CASSFPWGSYEQYF
TRBV7-8,NA,TRBJ2-3,NA,TGTGCCAGCAGCTCTAACACAGATACGCAGTATTTT,CASSSNTDTQYF
TRBV28,NA,TRBJ1-5,NA,TGTGCCAGCATCGGATACGGCAATCAGCCCCAGCATTTT,CASIGYGNQPQHF
TRBV10-3,TRBD2,TRBJ2-1,NA,TGTGCCATCAGTGGGCAGGGTAGGCGGCGGGAGGGATCCAATGAGCAGTTCTTC,CAISGQGRRREGSNEQFF
TRBV7-9,NA,TRBJ2-2,NA,TGTGCCAGCAGCCAACGGCAGGGCGGTCCCGGGGAGCTGTTTTTT,CASSQRQGGPGELFF
TRBV11-3,NA,TRBJ2-7,NA,TGTGCCAGCAGCGGAGAATCCTACGAGCAGTACTTC,CASSGESYEQYF
TRBV6-5,TRBD1,TRBJ1-4,NA,TGTGCCAGCAGGACAGGGGTGGGGAATGAAAAACTGTTTTTT,CASRTGVGNEKLFF
TRBV7-2,TRBD1,TRBJ2-7,NA,TGTGCCAGCAGCTTTTTCCTGGGACAGGCGTACGAGCAGTACTTC,CASSFFLGQAYEQYF
TRBV6-5,NA,TRBJ2-7,once,TGTGCCAGCAGGTATAGAAAGGGCTACGAGCAGTACTTC,CASRYRKGYEQYF
TRBV28,NA,TRBJ1-5,NA,TGTGCCAGCAGTTTAACAAATCAGCCCCAGCATTTT,CASSLTNQPQHF
TRBV4-3,NA,TRBJ2-6,NA,TGCGCCAGCAGCCAAGAGGGCAGAGACCTTGATTACTCTGGGGCCAACGTCCTGACTTTC,CASSQEGRDLDYSGANVLTF
TRBV7-2,TRBD1,TRBJ1-6,NA,TGTGCCAGCAGTCAGGGACAGCGACATTCACCCCTCCACTTT,CASSQGQRHSPLHF
TRBV28,TRBD1,TRBJ1-1,NA,TGTGCCAGCAGTTTTAGCCAGGGGGCCGGGAACACTGAAGCTTTCTTT,CASSFSQGAGNTEAFF
TRBV4-3,NA,TRBJ1-5,once,TGCGCCAGCAGCCAAGACCCTCCGGGTTTGGTCCGTCAGCCCCAGCATTTT,CASSQDPPGLVRQPQHF
TRBV6-4,NA,TRBJ1-5,once,TGTGCCAGCAGTGACTCGGCGGGTAGCAATCAGCCCCAGCATTTT,CASSDSAGSNQPQHF
TRBV28,NA,TRBJ1-6,once,TGTGCCAGCAGCGCTATTGCGGGGGCACGATCACCCCTCCACTTT,CASSAIAGARSPLHF
TRBV9,NA,TRBJ1-1,NA,TGTGCCAGCAGCGTAGAGGGAAACACTGAAGCTTTCTTT,CASSVEGNTEAFF
TRBV7-3,NA,TRBJ2-5,NA,TGTGCCAGCAGCCTTATGAGGAGGGGGACGGGGGAGACCCAGTACTTC,CASSLMRRGTGETQYF
TRBV7-2,TRBD2,TRBJ2-7,NA,TGTGCCAGCAGCCCAGGGACTACTGGCTACGAGCAGTACTTC,CASSPGTTGYEQYF
TRBV5-1,NA,TRBJ1-4,NA,TGCGCCAGCAGCGCCACAGCGACAACTAATGAAAAACTGTTTTTT,CASSATATTNEKLFF
TRBV3-1/TRBV3-2,TRBD1,TRBJ1-4,NA,TGTGCCAGCAGCCAAGGGACAGGAGCAACTAATGAAAAACTGTTTTTT,CASSQGTGATNEKLFF
TRBV3-1/TRBV3-2,TRBD2,TRBJ2-3,once,TGTGCCAGCAGCCAAGGAATTAGCGGGAATACAGATACGCAGTATTTT,CASSQGISGNTDTQYF
TRBV6-5,NA,TRBJ2-2,once,TGTGCCAGCAGCCGCAGGGTTTCCGGGGAGCTGTTTTTT,CASSRRVSGELFF
TRBV3-1/TRBV3-2,NA,TRBJ1-1,NA,TGTGCCAGCAGCCTGGGAGTCGGGCGGACTGAAGCTTTCTTT,CASSLGVGRTEAFF
TRBV11-2,NA,TRBJ2-2,NA,TGTGCCAGCAGTAACACCGGGGAGCTGTTTTTT,CASSNTGELFF
TRBV2,TRBD1,TRBJ2-7,NA,TGTGCCAGCAGTGAAGCGTACAGGGGCGAGCAGTACTTC,CASSEAYRGEQYF
TRBV6-2/TRBV6-3,TRBD2,TRBJ2-1,NA,TGTGCCAGCAGTCGTAGCGGGGTTCAGTACAATGAGCAGTTCTTC,CASSRSGVQYNEQFF
TRBV30,TRBD2,TRBJ2-7,NA,TGTGCCTGGAGTGTAGGGGTTGGGGGGGTCTACGAGCAGTACTTC,CAWSVGVGGVYEQYF
TRBV19,NA,TRBJ2-1,once,TGTGCCAGTAGTACATTAGGCCCGGTGCTGTTCTTC,CASSTLGPVLFF
TRBV4-1,NA,TRBJ1-5,NA,TGCGCCAGCAGCCAAGGTCCGTGGGGGTATCAGCCCCAGCATTTT,CASSQGPWGYQPQHF
TRBV5-1,NA,TRBJ1-2,NA,TGCGCCAGCAGCTTGACAGCTAACTATGGCTACACCTTC,CASSLTANYGYTF